The 28 T cell receptor beta chains reported below all come from one sample, sequenced in a study of T cells in women clearing cervical HPV infection. Libraries were prepared by immunoSEQ multiplex PCR; TCRdb keeps only in-frame clonotypes and omits some of them. The table gives more than 20,000 clones; the top ten clones make up approximately 25% of it. The sequenced material came from blood buffy coat. The receptors come from a woman aged 18 to 75 with a cervical HPV16 infection that either progressed to CIN3+ or cleared (not recorded which).

Turning to this clone: The sequence runs out 3 residues before the end of the CDR3; the remainder is reconstructed from the germline J gene. The chain uses TRBV10-3 and TRBJ2-3, with 10 bases aligning to TRBD2. This CDR3 region has 14 residues. Germline lookup yields CDR1 ENHRY and CDR2 SYGVKD. Germline trimming cut 5 bases from V and 6 bases from J; bases unmatched to any gene: 5. The CDR3 bases that were read are TGTGCCATCAGTCACGGGACTAGCGCTGATACG. Protein: CAISHGTSADT. The whole CDR3 protein is CAISHGTSADTQYF.

With respect to this clone: The sequence runs out 3 residues before the end of the CDR3; the remainder is reconstructed from the germline J gene. The chain recombines TRBV7-3 with TRBJ2-1; 8 positions match TRBD2. Trimming took 1 base from V and 7 from J; bases not matched to a gene: 6. CDR3 length: 15 residues. The germline gives CDR1 SGHTA, CDR2 FQGTGA. The sequenced part of the CDR3 DNA is TGTGCCAGCAGCTTAATCCCGGGGGGGACAAATGAG. It translates to CASSLIPGGTNE. The CDR3, in full, reads CASSLIPGGTNEQFF.

About this clone itself: Coverage ceases 3 residues before the CDR3 finishes, and the germline J gene fills in the end. The V gene is TRBV18, the J gene TRBJ1-1; D uncertain. CDR3 length: 14 amino acids. From germline, CDR1 is KGHSH and CDR2 LQKENI. With 3 bases removed from V and 4 bases from J, the gap between germline ends came to 12 bases. The CDR3 is CASSPASGITEAFF. Incomplete CDR3 DNA: TGTGCCAGCTCACCCGCTAGTGGAATCACTGAA.

Regarding this clone: The read ends 3 residues before the CDR3 terminus; that terminus is restored from the germline J gene. This chain links TRBV5-1 with TRBJ1-1, with D uncertain. V dropped 2 bases and J dropped 7 bases, with 12 bases sitting between them. The germline V gene has CDR1 SGHRS and CDR2 YFSETQ. This CDR3 comprises 13 residues. CDR3 DNA, as far as it was read: TGCGCCAGCAGCTTCCATACAAGAATTGAA. It codes for CASSFHTRIE. The CDR3 in full is CASSFHTRIEAFF.

Concerning this clone itself: The read terminates 3 residues ahead of where the CDR3 ends, so the germline J gene completes it. The chain carries TRBV5-1 and TRBJ2-5, with a weak D call TRBD2 (6 bases). The CDR3 sequence is 13 residues long. V lost 7 bases and J lost 1, with 11 bases in between. CDR1 SGHRS and CDR2 YFSETQ come from the germline V gene. Incomplete CDR3 DNA: TGCGCCAGCCGGGCGGGGTCCCAAGAGACC. Encoded protein: CASRAGSQET. Given in full, the CDR3 is CASRAGSQETQYF.

Notes on this clone: The sequenced fragment ends 3 residues before the CDR3 boundary, so the rest is inferred from the germline J gene. The chain couples TRBV18 to TRBJ1-6; D not certain. Deletions cut 0 bases from V and 9 bases from J, with 9 bases between. There are 14 residues in the CDR3. Germline V gene data show CDR1 as KGHSH and CDR2 as LQKENI. This CDR3 reads CASSPPGAGSPLHF. The covered CDR3 bases are TGTGCCAGCTCACCACCGGGCGCGGGTTCACCC.

As to this clone: The sequenced fragment ends 3 residues before the CDR3 boundary, so the rest is inferred from the germline J gene. The chain has TRBV7-8 and TRBJ1-2; 7 nucleotides line up with TRBD1. Germline CDR1 and CDR2: SGHVS and FQNEAQ. CDR3 length: 14 amino acids. The CDR3 bases that were read are TGTGCCAGCAGCTTAGTCACATACAGGGGAGAG. Its protein product is CASSLVTYRGE. The whole CDR3 is CASSLVTYRGEYTF. Drawing the rest from reference TRBV7-8 and TRBJ1-2, the complete variable domain is GAGVSQSPRYKVAKRGQDVALRCDPISGHVSLFWYQQALGQGPEFLTYFQNEAQLDKSGLPSDRFFAERPEGSVSTLKIQRTQQEDSAVYLCASSLVTYRGEYTFGSGTRLTVV.

Comment on this clone: The read is 3 residues too short to cover the CDR3 end, so that end is filled in from the germline J gene. The chain recombines TRBV19 with TRBJ1-1, with D unclear. V dropped 2 bases and J dropped 1 base, with 11 bases sitting between them. This CDR3 region has 15 residues. Germline V gene data show CDR1 as LNHDA and CDR2 as SQIVND (reference sequence). The part of the CDR3 DNA that was read is TGTGCCAGTAGTATAACGAGGCGGGAGAACACTGAA. Translating it yields CASSITRRENTE. The entire CDR3 is CASSITRRENTEAFF.

On this clone: The CDR3 goes on 3 residues after the read ends, and that part is filled in from the germline J gene. The chain links TRBV2 to TRBJ2-2; 7 positions agree with TRBD2. J lost 5 bases, V lost 4 bases, and 7 bases had no gene match. The CDR3 loop spans 15 amino acids. Germline V gives CDR1 SNHLY, CDR2 FYNNEI. CDR3 DNA (partial): TGTGCCAGCAGTGTCAGTACGGGGGGAACCGGGGAG. Protein sequence: CASSVSTGGTGE. The whole CDR3 sequence is CASSVSTGGTGELFF.

Concerning this clone: Mismatch with germline at one junction end may stem from a read error. The read is 3 residues too short to cover the CDR3 end, so that end is filled in from the germline J gene. This chain connects TRBV29-1 to TRBJ2-3, with a weak D call TRBD1 (6 bases). Germline CDR1 reads SQVTM; CDR2 reads ANQGSEA. The CDR3 consists of 16 residues. The part of the CDR3 DNA that was read is TGCAGCGTTGAAGAAAAAAAAACCAGGGGCTCAGAGACG. It specifies CSVEEKKTRGSET. The CDR3 in its entirety is CSVEEKKTRGSETQYF.

CDR3 sequence reads: CASSVAAGTHTTNEQFF. CDR3 DNA, as far as it was read: TGTGCCAGCAGCGTAGCTGCCGGGACTCACACCACGAATGAG. V usage is TRBV9 and J usage is TRBJ2-1; D is perhaps TRBD2 (6 bases). The CDR3 extends 3 residues past the end of the read, so its final part is completed from the germline J gene. CDR1 is SGDLS and CDR2 is YYNGEE in the germline V gene. Trimming shortened V by 0 bases and J by 7 bases, and 20 bases separated the two germline ends. This CDR3 is built from 17 residues.

To note about this clone: Read sequence stops 3 residues before the CDR3 end, and the germline J gene provides the missing end. The chain is built from TRBV5-1 and TRBJ2-7; a possible D gene is TRBD2 (6 bases). Per germline, CDR1 SGHRS and CDR2 YFSETQ. The CDR3 length is 15 residues. V dropped 0 bases and J dropped 5 bases, with 15 bases sitting between them. CDR3 sequence reads: CASSLGGVLYDEQYF. The part of the CDR3 DNA that was read is TGCGCCAGCAGCTTGGGCGGGGTTTTATACGACGAG.

Worth noting for this clone: The read ends 3 residues shy of where the CDR3 ends; the end is completed using the germline J gene. The V and J genes are TRBV19 and TRBJ2-4; tentatively, D is TRBD2 (6 bases). V was pared by 5 bases and J by 0 bases, with 20 bases between. The germline gives CDR1 LNHDA, CDR2 SQIVND (reference sequence). This CDR3 region has 18 residues. CDR3 region: CASSPHGGSKLAKNIQYF. CDR3 DNA, as far as it was read: TGTGCCAGTAGTCCCCACGGGGGTTCCAAACTAGCCAAAAACATT.

Concerning this clone itself: The read falls 3 residues short of the CDR3 end, and the missing part is taken from the germline J gene. The rearrangement links TRBV10-1 to TRBJ2-5; perhaps TRBD1 as D (5 bases). V was cut by 10 bases and J by 5 bases, with 20 bases left in between. Germline values: CDR1 WNHNN, CDR2 SYGVQD (reference sequence). The CDR3 sequence is 14 residues long. CDR3 residues: CANHPDNRWETQYF. The part of the CDR3 DNA that was read is TGCGCCAACCACCCGGACAATCGCTGGGAGACC.

For this clone: The sequenced fragment ends 3 residues before the CDR3 boundary, so the rest is inferred from the germline J gene. The V gene is TRBV7-3, the J gene TRBJ2-5; TRBD1 is a possible D gene (6 bases). V was pared by 2 bases and J by 4 bases, with 8 bases between. CDR1 is SGHTA, CDR2 FQGTGA, per germline. The CDR3 totals 13 residues. The CDR3 DNA, read in part, is TGTGCCAGCAGCTTAGGGGGCCCAGAGACC. This gives the protein CASSLGGPET. From start to end, the CDR3 is CASSLGGPETQYF.

For this clone: Read coverage stops 3 residues before the CDR3 terminus; the germline J gene supplies the remainder. The chain has TRBV19 and TRBJ2-1; 10 nucleotides match TRBD1. Per the germline V gene, CDR1 is LNHDA and CDR2 is SQIVND (reference sequence). The CDR3 covers 14 residues. V gave up 9 bases and J gave up 6 bases; unmatched junction bases: 8. The part of the CDR3 DNA that was read is TGTGCCAGCTCCGGGACAGGGGAGGTCAATGAG. Its protein is CASSGTGEVNE. Given in full, the CDR3 is CASSGTGEVNEQFF.

Details on this clone: The CDR3 extends 3 residues past the end of the read, so its final part is completed from the germline J gene. The chain uses TRBV20-1 and TRBJ2-7, with D perhaps TRBD1 (6 bases). The CDR3 is 16 amino acids. Germline CDR1 is DFQATT and CDR2 is SNEGSKA (reference sequence). Trimming removed 2 bases from V and 1 base from J, with 18 bases in between. CDR3 DNA (partial): TGCAGTGCTAGAATCTGGACAGCCTTTTTATCCTACGAG. It translates to CSARIWTAFLSYE. The entire CDR3 sequence reads CSARIWTAFLSYEQYF.

A word on this clone: Read coverage stops 3 residues before the CDR3 terminus; the germline J gene supplies the remainder. This chain joins TRBV19 and TRBJ2-3; possibly TRBD1 for D (6 bases). CDR3 length: 15 amino acids. Germline-derived CDR1 and CDR2 are LNHDA and SQIVND (reference sequence). The CDR3 bases that were read are TGTGCCAGTAGTATAGAGACAGGTCGAGGGCAGCCG. Amino acids: CASSIETGRGQP. The entire CDR3 sequence reads CASSIETGRGQPQYF.

Turning to this clone: The DNA ends 3 residues before the CDR3 does, and the rest of the CDR3 is filled in from the germline J gene. The V call is TRBV5-1, the J call TRBJ2-5; 12 bases agree with TRBD2. The CDR3 contains 13 residues. Trimming cost V 5 bases and J 5 bases; bases outside gene matches: 1. CDR1 and CDR2 (germline): SGHRS, YFSETQ. CDR3 DNA, as far as it was read: TGCGCCAGCAGGGGACTAGCGGGCGAGACC. This codes for CASRGLAGET. From start to end, the CDR3 is CASRGLAGETQYF.

About this clone itself: Read coverage stops 3 residues before the CDR3 terminus; the germline J gene supplies the remainder. V usage is TRBV20-1 and J usage is TRBJ2-7; 8 bases agree with TRBD1. Germline V gene data show CDR1 as DFQATT and CDR2 as SNEGSKA (reference sequence). The CDR3 totals 16 residues. Germline trimming cut 3 bases from V and 2 bases from J; bases unmatched to any gene: 12. CDR3 in amino acids: CSASIRGQGAAYEQYF. The CDR3 bases that were read are TGCAGTGCTAGTATAAGGGGGCAGGGGGCTGCCTACGAG.

As to this clone: Read data end 3 residues before the CDR3 end; the end is taken from the germline J gene. V is TRBV19 and J is TRBJ2-7, with TRBD2 matching 9 bases. Germline assignment: CDR1 LNHDA and CDR2 SQIVND (reference sequence). After removal of 4 bases from V and 5 bases from J, the junction contained 3 bases not matched to a gene. This CDR3 comprises 13 residues. The CDR3 spells CASSTSGVHEQYF. The CDR3 DNA, read in part, is TGTGCCAGTAGTACTAGCGGGGTTCACGAG. Full variable domain (rest looked up from reference TRBV19 and TRBJ2-7): DGGITQSPKYLFRKEGQNVTLSCEQNLNHDAMYWYRQDPGQGLRLIYYSQIVNDFQKGDIAEGYSVSREKKESFPLTVTSAQKNPTAFYLCASSTSGVHEQYFGPGTRLTVT.

Comments on this clone: The read ends 3 residues shy of where the CDR3 ends; the end is completed using the germline J gene. This chain links TRBV5-1 with TRBJ2-1; 11 bases are a match to TRBD2. This CDR3 contains 18 residues. Trimming removed 3 bases from V and 7 bases from J; junction bases left unmatched: 15. Looked up from germline, CDR1 is SGHRS and CDR2 is YFSETQ. The covered CDR3 bases are TGCGCCAGCAGCTGGGATAGCGGGAGGGCCAGATTGTTGAATGAG. This codes for CASSWDSGRARLLNE. The complete CDR3 reads CASSWDSGRARLLNEQFF.

Concerning this clone itself: The read stops 3 residues short of the end of the CDR3; the missing end is completed from the germline J gene. V is TRBV19 and J is TRBJ1-3; 7 bases match TRBD1. The CDR3 contains 15 residues. V gave up 7 bases and J gave up 5 bases; unmatched junction bases: 11. Germline assignment: CDR1 LNHDA and CDR2 SQIVND (reference sequence). CDR3 DNA (partial): TGTGCCAGTACGGCTGGACGACAGGGTAGAAACACC. As protein: CASTAGRQGRNT. The whole CDR3 sequence reads CASTAGRQGRNTIYF.

Regarding this clone: Compared with germline, one end of the junction differs, possibly owing to a read error. The sequenced fragment ends 3 residues before the CDR3 boundary, so the rest is inferred from the germline J gene. Other DNA sequences in the sample encode the same CDR3. This sequence joins TRBV11-2 and TRBJ1-3; TRBD1 is a possible D gene (5 bases). Germline lookup yields CDR1 SGHAT and CDR2 FQNNGV. The CDR3 extends over 14 amino acids. The CDR3 sequence: CASSLVTGGNTIYF. Partial CDR3 DNA: TGTGCCAGCAGCTTAGTCACAGGAGGAAACACG.

A remark on this clone: Sequencing ends 3 residues short of the CDR3 end; the germline J gene provides the rest. This rearrangement joins TRBV5-1 to TRBJ1-4; D is possibly TRBD1 (5 bases). The V gene's germline CDR1 is SGHRS and CDR2 YFSETQ. This CDR3 spans 15 amino acids. V was cut by 5 bases and J by 3 bases, with 14 bases left in between. CDR3 DNA (partial): TGCGCCAGCAGAATCGGACATGGAGCTAATGAAAAA. Encoded protein: CASRIGHGANEK. The entire CDR3 sequence reads CASRIGHGANEKLFF.

With regard to this clone: The observed sequence ends 3 residues before the CDR3 terminus, with the missing tail filled in from the germline J gene. This chain joins TRBV19 and TRBJ2-7; tentative D call: TRBD1 (6 bases). The V end lost 2 bases, the J end lost 3 bases, and 11 bases lay between the germline ends. This CDR3 has 14 amino acids. Germline-derived CDR1 and CDR2 are LNHDA and SQIVND (reference sequence). This CDR3 is CASSIWGQIYEQYF. Incomplete CDR3 DNA: TGTGCCAGTAGTATATGGGGACAAATCTACGAG.

The covered CDR3 bases are TGTGCCAGCACCCGCAGGGGGAACACTGAA. Residues: CASTRRGNTE. The CDR3, in full, reads CASTRRGNTEAFF. V gene TRBV7-2 combines with J gene TRBJ1-1, with D possibly being TRBD1 (6 bases). The read ends 3 residues early relative to the CDR3; the germline J gene fills the gap. Trimming took off 7 bases at V and 1 base at J, with 10 bases between the two ends. In germline, CDR1 is SGHTA, CDR2 FQGNSA. This CDR3 region has 13 residues.

Concerning this clone: From the germline J gene comes the end of the CDR3, since the read stops 3 residues before it. The rearrangement uses TRBV2 and TRBJ1-2; tentative D call: TRBD1 (5 bases). This CDR3 has 14 residues. Germline lookup yields CDR1 SNHLY and CDR2 FYNNEI. CDR3 DNA (partial): TGTGCCAGCAGTAACCGACAGTTCTCTGAGGGC. It specifies CASSNRQFSEG. The complete CDR3 sequence is CASSNRQFSEGYTF.